This T cell receptor beta chain was captured in a study of Graves' ophthalmopathy and Graves' hyperthyroidism (dated by TCRdb to 2016 to 2018). The study in broad terms: Peripheral blood was collected at initial diagnosis, prior to any treatment. TCR beta repertoire signatures were used to distinguish Graves' ophthalmopathy from Graves' hyperthyroidism and to predict progression to ophthalmopathy. For training and testing, the 100 or so patients in the discovery cohort were randomly divided in a 7:3 ratio. In roughly six hyperthyroidism patients, T-cell repertoires of thyroid tissue and blood were compared. In total, approximately 130 blood samples were TCR-sequenced: around 42 ophthalmopathy, roughly 77 hyperthyroidism and around 17 hyperthyroidism-to-ophthalmopathy patients. An independent validation cohort was composed of fewer than 20 hyperthyroidism patients and about 17 patients who later progressed from hyperthyroidism to ophthalmopathy. To explore V-J signatures that separate ophthalmopathy from hyperthyroidism, a discovery set of 95 to 100 patients was enrolled, consisting of approximately 45 with ophthalmopathy and around 57 with stable hyperthyroidism. After sampling, hyperthyroidism patients received methimazole starting at 30 mg daily, and ophthalmopathy patients received high-dose intravenous methylprednisolone. The paper's findings and limits, for the study overall: Most expanded thyroid clonotypes with frequency above 0.001 were also detected in blood, suggesting blood repertoires may reflect the thyroid immune response. In validation, the model predicted ophthalmopathy progression with less than 71% sensitivity and roughly 72% specificity; 12 predicted patients were CT-confirmed with GO in a median of about 6.1 months. In cross-validation, the 13-signature model distinguished ophthalmopathy from stable hyperthyroidism with nearly 90% sensitivity and just under 84% specificity, and in the test set the corresponding values were around 80% and 75%. No statistical method was used to predetermine the sample size, and group allocation was not hidden from the investigators.

For repertoire sequencing, the TCR beta CDR3 regions were amplified from RNA transcripts. The first round of RT-PCR was done with HTBI primers and the Qiagen OneStep RT-PCR kit, and was followed by a second round of multiplex PCR, then size selection and purification. The libraries underwent paired-end sequencing with 100 bp reads on an Illumina HiSeq2000. As for the original processing: SOAPnuke was used to process the reads, throwing out any read that had adapters, had uncalled bases, had a mean Phred below 15, or lacked an exact constant-primer or identifier match. COPE v1.2.5 was used to merge high-quality paired reads. Each unique nucleotide sequence was treated as a clonotype, and MiTCR v1.1 was used to align the clonotypes to the IMGT TRB V, D and J references. The analysis was limited to V-J combinations with a frequency above 0.0001, which together covered about 99% of repertoires. For each V-J combination, a TCR clonal expansion and chaos score was defined as the ratio of F50 clonal expansion to chaos observed in the TCRdist matrix. Welch's t-statistics and random forest were used to narrow the features down to more than 10 V-J combinations, which were then fed into a naive Bayes classifier. The similarity between thyroid and blood repertoires was quantified using the Morisita-Horn index. TCRdb's own reprocessing of the public reads used fastp at Q25 and MiXCR and kept productive beta chains. Each CDR3 protein gets just one entry, which takes the most common genes and DNA from the rows behind it. These V and J calls originate from TCRdb's pipeline instead of the authors' own analysis. This sample holds under 250,000 distinct CDR3 sequences; roughly 21% were observed only once. The ten largest clones capture around two fifths of the sample.

Patients with ophthalmopathy had moderately to severely active disease, with a Clinical Activity Score of 3 or more, a NOSPECS grade of 4 or more, and a disease duration of less than 3 months. Patients with other autoimmune diseases, uncontrolled infections, pregnancy or lactation were excluded from the study. Clinical symptoms, serum thyroxine, TRAb, thyroid ultrasound and orbital computed tomography formed the basis of the diagnosis. Using Ficoll-Paque density gradient centrifugation, PBMCs were isolated from over 8.5 ml of fresh peripheral blood. Total RNA was extracted with Trizol reagent and quality-checked on an Agilent 2100 Bioanalyzer. The junction shows trimming of 6 bases on V and 3 bases on J, and the gene matches do not reach 6 bases of it. Sequences MNHNS (CDR1) and SASEGT (CDR2) are obtained from the germline V gene. The CDR3 holds 14 amino acids from the cysteine to the phenylalanine. Just CDR3 DNA is preserved here, 42 bases in frame from base 1.

Comment on this clonotype: Its recognized antigen is unknown. Qualities for individual bases were not recorded, and no much larger clone is one base off.

This receptor chain uses TRBV6-1 and TRBJ2-7, with TRBD1 identical over 9 junction bases. Sequenced input: peripheral blood. The origin of this receptor is a woman aged 45-65 years with Graves' ophthalmopathy. Donor details come from another sample of the same person, matched by shared clones. CDR3 sequence: CASRAGQGLYEQYF. The DNA sequence follows: TGTGCCAGCAGGGCGGGACAGGGACTCTACGAGCAGTACTTC.